This TCR beta chain was identified in a study of CD8 T cells in Susac syndrome. The CDR3 runs 15 residues. V lost 4 bases and J lost 1, with 11 bases in between. Germline loops: CDR1 MGHRA, CDR2 YSYEKL. An amount of RNA that ranged from roughly 0.5 to 1 ug was reverse transcribed with random hexamers. The method of amplification for TCR beta CDR3 was immunoSEQ multiplex PCR, covering 54 Vbeta and 13 Jbeta. TCRdb re-called the immunoSEQ multiplex PCR reads with MiXCR, one entry per CDR3 protein. Among roughly 60,000 distinct CDR3 sequences, approximately 90% were seen once, and the ten largest hold just under 0.2%.

The sequence came from a human donor in good health. This rearrangement joins TRBV4-1 to TRBJ1-5; D is perhaps TRBD1 (6 bases). What was sequenced was CD8+ T cells from PBMCs. The CDR3 protein is CASSPEGVSNQPQHF. CDR3 coding DNA: TGCGCCAGCAGCCCAGAGGGGGTAAGCAATCAGCCCCAGCATTTT.